The 10 T cell receptor beta chains listed next were all sequenced from one sample in a study of control samples from healthy donors and cancer patients. Assay: immunoSEQ multiplex PCR; the TCRdb copy retains only in-frame clones and omits some. The data show approximately 49,000 clones, roughly 89% seen once. Sequences were obtained from PBMCs. These receptors came from a man aged 35 to 55 with colorectal cancer.

This rearrangement joins TRBV6-5 to TRBJ2-7; D call uncertain. CDR3 length: 13 residues. Germline V lookup: CDR1 MNHEY, CDR2 SVGAGI. V lost 0 bases to trimming and J lost 6 bases, with 9 bases between them. For the CDR3, the DNA is TGTGCCAGCAGTTACTCGGTTCAGTTCGAGCAGTACTTC. This sequence encodes CASSYSVQFEQYF.

The CDR3 DNA reads as TGTGCCAGCGGGGCAGGGAGGGCAGATACGCAGTATTTT. It translates to CASGAGRADTQYF. V and J are TRBV5-6 and TRBJ2-3; 7 bases map to TRBD2. The germline V gene encodes CDR1 SGHDT and CDR2 YYEEEE. The CDR3 consists of 13 residues. V shed 7 bases, J shed 4 bases, and the junction held 6 bases outside the gene matches.

J is TRBJ2-7 and V is TRBV4-1, with 10 bases that match TRBD2. The CDR3 extends over 16 amino acids. V gave up 0 bases and J gave up 4 bases; unmatched junction bases: 6. Germline CDR1 reads MGHRA; CDR2 reads YSYEKL. CDR3 DNA sequence: TGCGCCAGCAGCCAAGATGCTAGCGGGAGCAGTTACGAGCAGTACTTC. This gives the protein CASSQDASGSSYEQYF.

The CDR3 protein is CASSERRTGGDYGYTF. The CDR3 DNA sequence: TGTGCCAGCAGTGAAAGGAGGACAGGGGGCGACTATGGCTACACCTTC. J is TRBJ1-2 and V is TRBV6-1; TRBD1 matches at 11 bases. CDR1 and CDR2 from the germline V gene are MNHNS and SASEGT. Trimming took 2 bases from V and 3 from J; bases not matched to a gene: 5. The CDR3 consists of 16 residues.

This rearrangement joins TRBV10-2 to TRBJ1-1, with 12 bases identical to TRBD1. V dropped 6 bases and J dropped 2; count of bases not matched to a gene: 4. Germline-derived CDR1 and CDR2 are WSHSY and SAAADI. This CDR3 spans 15 amino acids. The CDR3 loop is CASRGQGARNTEAFF. CDR3 in DNA: TGCGCCAGCAGGGGACAGGGGGCTAGAAACACTGAAGCTTTCTTT.

This rearrangement joins TRBV7-8 to TRBJ1-1; the D gene is possibly TRBD1 (5 bases). Trimming took off 4 bases at V and 1 base at J, with 13 bases between the two ends. Germline assignment: CDR1 SGHVS and CDR2 FQNEAQ. This CDR3 region has 15 residues. As DNA, the CDR3 is TGTGCCAGCAGCTCCTGGGGGATTTCGAACACTGAAGCTTTCTTT. Encoded protein: CASSSWGISNTEAFF.

This clone was seen a few times. The V call is TRBV23-1, the J call TRBJ1-5; 7 nucleotides align to TRBD1. TRBV23-1 qualifies as an ORF whose function is uncertain. J was trimmed by 7 bases and V by 6 bases; bases with no gene match: 6. This CDR3 is 13 amino acids long. In DNA, the CDR3 is TGCGCCAGCAGCTGCCACAGGGGCCAGCCCCAGCATTTT. Translated, it gives CASSCHRGQPQHF.

The V and J genes are TRBV25-1 and TRBJ2-7; 7 bases are shared with TRBD2. CDR1 is MGHDK, CDR2 SYGVNS, per germline. This CDR3 contains 14 residues. V dropped 8 bases and J dropped 1; count of bases not matched to a gene: 8. This chain's CDR3 is CASGMAGESYEQYF. The CDR3 bases are TGTGCCAGCGGGATGGCGGGAGAATCCTACGAGCAGTACTTC.

The chain joins TRBV6-6 to TRBJ2-7; D not certain. This CDR3 is 12 amino acids long. Trimming shortened V by 8 bases and J by 2 bases, and 10 bases separated the two germline ends. CDR1 and CDR2 (germline): MNHNY, SVGAGI (reference sequence). CDR3 bases: TGTGCCAGCTTGAGCGACGCCTACGAGCAGTACTTC. This gives the protein CASLSDAYEQYF.

This sequence joins TRBV11-2 and TRBJ2-1, with 9 bases lining up with TRBD2. In germline, CDR1 is SGHAT, CDR2 FQNNGV. V lost 6 bases and J lost 4; bases outside the gene matches: 4. This CDR3 region has 14 residues. CDR3 residues: CASRRTSEYNEQFF. As DNA, the CDR3 is TGTGCCAGCAGAAGGACTAGCGAGTACAATGAGCAGTTCTTC.